This T cell receptor beta chain was documented in a study of blood T cell repertoires in COVID-19. The V segment lost 4 bases and the J segment 5 bases; nucleotides outside the gene matches: 13. Germline V gives CDR1 SGHKS, CDR2 YYEKEE (reference sequence). The CDR3 extends over 17 amino acids. The method was immunoSEQ multiplex PCR; TCRdb's version includes in-frame clones alone and lacks a portion of them. Of approximately 210,000 clones in the sample, roughly four fifths were seen once. The rearrangement joins TRBV5-5 to TRBJ2-5; 11 nucleotides match TRBD2. Sequenced sample: peripheral blood. The sequence came from a woman aged 40 to 50 with acute or convalescent COVID-19. In DNA form, the CDR3 reads TGTGCCAGCAGCCTACGGCAACTAGCGGGAGTAGGGGAGACCCAGTACTTC. Protein: CASSLRQLAGVGETQYF. Drawing the rest from reference TRBV5-5 and TRBJ2-5, the complete variable domain is DAGVTQSPTHLIKTRGQQVTLRCSPISGHKSVSWYQQVLGQGPQFIFQYYEKEERGRGNFPDRFSARQFPNYSSELNVNALLLGDSALYLCASSLRQLAGVGETQYFGPGTRLLVL.